Below are 10 T cell receptor beta chains sequenced from a single sample in a study of control samples from healthy donors and cancer patients. TCRdb's copy holds only in-frame clones and misses some; the assay was immunoSEQ multiplex PCR. The sample lists under 450,000 clones, 75% to 95% occurring once. The sequenced sample consisted of PBMCs. All receptors derive from a man in his forties or fifties with head and neck cancer.

Concerning this clone: Germline is not matched at one junction end, which may reflect a read error. The rearrangement links TRBV6-5 to TRBJ2-3, with D maybe TRBD2 (5 bases). Germline assignment: CDR1 MNHEY and CDR2 SVGAGI. The CDR3 is 15 residues long. CDR3 protein: CASSYSSPSIDTQYF. The CDR3 bases are TGTGCCAGCAGTTATTCTAGCCCGAGCATAGATACGCAGTATTTT.

The CDR3 region has the DNA TGCGCCAGCAGCTTCGGACAGGGGGGCCACTATAATTCACCCCTCCACTTT. Amino acids: CASSFGQGGHYNSPLHF. The chain employs TRBV5-1 and TRBJ1-6; TRBD1 matches 10 bases. The length of the CDR3 is 17 residues. Germline CDR1 is SGHRS and CDR2 is YFSETQ. After removal of 2 bases from V and 3 bases from J, the junction contained 5 bases not matched to a gene.

The chain couples TRBV15 to TRBJ1-1; unclear D gene. This CDR3 comprises 15 residues. Trimming removed 5 bases from V and 5 bases from J, with 18 bases in between. Germline values: CDR1 LNHNV, CDR2 YYDKDF (reference sequence). CDR3 amino acids: CATSQASATQTEAFF. The DNA for the CDR3 is TGTGCCACCAGCCAGGCTTCGGCAACACAGACTGAAGCTTTCTTT.

This chain joins TRBV29-1 and TRBJ2-7; 12 nucleotides line up with TRBD1. The germline V gene has CDR1 SQVTM and CDR2 ANQGSEA. After removal of 4 bases from V and 5 bases from J, the junction contained 6 bases not matched to a gene. This CDR3 spans 14 amino acids. In DNA form, the CDR3 reads TGCAGCGTTGGCGGGGGACAGGGGGCCCACGAGCAGTACTTC. It is translated as CSVGGGQGAHEQYF.

This clone has only one observation. V is TRBV24-1 and J is TRBJ1-1; D is perhaps TRBD1 (6 bases). Trimming removed 5 bases at V and 11 bases at J, with 17 bases between. There are 13 residues in the CDR3. Germline V lookup: CDR1 KGHDR, CDR2 SFDVKD. The CDR3 spells CATSGGGGGEAFF. In DNA form, the CDR3 reads TGTGCCACCAGTGGTGGAGGGGGGGGAGAGGCTTTCTTT.

The gene calls are TRBV5-6 and TRBJ1-5; D gene ambiguous. Germline V CDR1 and CDR2: SGHDT, YYEEEE. CDR3 length: 15 amino acids. Trimming took off 2 bases at V and 0 bases at J, with 9 bases between the two ends. CDR3 sequence reads: CASSFRISSNQPQHF. In DNA form, the CDR3 reads TGTGCCAGCAGCTTCCGGATTAGTAGCAATCAGCCCCAGCATTTT.

The DNA for the CDR3 is TGTGCCAGCAGCTTAGCAGGTCCCATCACCGGGGAGCTGTTTTTT. Translation gives CASSLAGPITGELFF. This sequence joins TRBV7-9 and TRBJ2-2; D remains unclear. Between the trimmed V and J ends, which lost 0 bases and 4 bases, there was a span of 9 bases. Germline V lookup: CDR1 SEHNR, CDR2 FQNEAQ (reference sequence). CDR3 length equals 15 residues. Using reference TRBV7-9 and TRBJ2-2 for the parts outside the CDR3, the full variable domain is DTGVSQNPRHKITKRGQNVTFRCDPISEHNRLYWYRQTLGQGPEFLTYFQNEAQLEKSRLLSDRFSAERPKGSFSTLEIQRTEQGDSAMYLCASSLAGPITGELFFGEGSRLTVL.

This rearrangement joins TRBV7-3 to TRBJ1-1, with 7 bases identical to TRBD1. This CDR3 is built from 12 residues. Looked up from germline, CDR1 is SGHTA and CDR2 is FQGTGA. V was clipped by 5 bases and J by 7 bases; unmatched bases: 4. The CDR3 is CASSVGDSEAFF. In nucleotides, the CDR3 is TGTGCCAGCAGCGTAGGGGACAGTGAAGCTTTCTTT.

The chain couples TRBV10-2 to TRBJ2-4; no firm D call. Germline assignment: CDR1 WSHSY and CDR2 SAAADI. The CDR3 has 15 amino acids. Trimming took 5 bases from V and 1 from J, leaving 12 bases between them. The CDR3 nucleotides read TGCGCCAGCAGTCATCTGGACGCCGCCAAAAACATTCAGTACTTC. This codes for CASSHLDAAKNIQYF.

The gene calls are TRBV7-2 and TRBJ1-1; D possibly corresponds to TRBD1 (5 bases). The CDR3 sequence is 13 residues long. Trimming removed 3 bases at V and 7 bases at J, with 12 bases between. The germline V gene encodes CDR1 SGHTA and CDR2 FQGNSA. CDR3 coding DNA: TGTGCCAGCAGCTTCAATCACAGGAGTGAAGCTTTCTTT. Protein sequence: CASSFNHRSEAFF.